The 19 T cell receptor beta chains given below trace back to one sample, sequenced in a study of cytomegalovirus exposure and HLA in healthy donors. PCR amplification relied on 60 Vbeta primers (plus 13 Jbeta primers). This table comes from immunoSEQ multiplex PCR, and its TCRdb copy is limited to in-frame clones, with some not included. The sample includes about 99,000 clones, around 82% of them seen just once. What was sequenced was PBMCs. The receptors were sampled from a woman in her thirties or forties in good health and CMV-seronegative.

There are a few counts of this clone. This chain links TRBV28 with TRBJ2-7; D remains ambiguous. The V gene lost 7 bases and the J gene lost 2 bases, with 12 bases spanning the gap. The CDR3 has 13 amino acids. Germline V gene data show CDR1 as MDHEN and CDR2 as SYDVKM. The CDR3 sequence is CASTDSFTYEQYF. CDR3 DNA sequence: TGTGCCAGCACCGACTCTTTTACCTACGAGCAGTACTTC.

This rearrangement joins TRBV7-9 to TRBJ2-5; perhaps TRBD1 as D (6 bases). Between the trimmed V and J ends, which lost 1 base and 5 bases, there was a span of 14 bases. The length of the CDR3 is 15 residues. Per the germline V gene, CDR1 is SEHNR and CDR2 is FQNEAQ (reference sequence). The CDR3 coding sequence is TGTGCCAGCAGCTTAGGTCTGGGGGCCCGGGAGACCCAGTACTTC. Amino acid sequence: CASSLGLGARETQYF.

Note on this clone: One end of the junction is discordant with germline, which a read error may explain. The chain carries TRBV7-2 and TRBJ1-5; 8 positions agree with TRBD1. The germline V gene has CDR1 SGHTA and CDR2 FQGNSA. The CDR3 runs 11 residues. The CDR3 DNA follows: TGTGCCAGCAGCTTAGAGACAGGGGATACGTTT. Protein product: CASSLETGDTF.

V is TRBV15 and J is TRBJ1-5; TRBD1 is a possible D gene (5 bases). Trimming left V 0 bases short and J 1 base short, with 13 bases between. From germline, CDR1 is LNHNV and CDR2 YYDKDF (reference sequence). CDR3 length: 17 residues. The CDR3 here is CATSREGLLSSNQPQHF. CDR3 nucleotides: TGTGCCACCAGCAGAGAGGGACTCTTATCGAGCAATCAGCCCCAGCATTTT. The full variable domain, with the rest looked up from reference TRBV15 and TRBJ1-5, is DAMVIQNPRYQVTQFGKPVTLSCSQTLNHNVMYWYQQKSSQAPKLLFHYYDKDFNNEADTPDNFQSRRPNTSFCFLDIRSPGLGDTAMYLCATSREGLLSSNQPQHFGDGTRLSIL.

The rearrangement uses TRBV11-2 and TRBJ2-7; 8 bases are shared with TRBD2. Trimming removed 5 bases from V and 3 bases from J; junction bases left unmatched: 18. The CDR3 loop spans 18 amino acids. Germline assignment: CDR1 SGHAT and CDR2 FQNNGV. CDR3 amino acids: CASSLQFPGTSGDYEQYF. DNA of the CDR3: TGTGCCAGCAGCCTCCAATTCCCGGGTACTAGCGGAGACTACGAGCAGTACTTC.

The chain is built from TRBV18 and TRBJ2-7, with D possibly TRBD2 on 5 matching bases. Trimming cost V 5 bases and J 1 base, with 9 bases left between them. Germline CDR1 is KGHSH and CDR2 is LQKENI. This CDR3 contains 13 residues. CDR3 in amino acids: CASSIRGSYEQYF. The CDR3 DNA sequence: TGTGCCAGCTCAATCCGGGGTTCCTACGAGCAGTACTTC.

The chain is built from TRBV5-8 and TRBJ2-7; TRBD2 matches 12 bases. CDR3 size: 16 residues. Germline assignment: CDR1 SGHTS and CDR2 YDEGEE. V lost 1 base, J lost 4 bases, and 6 bases stayed unmatched. The CDR3 coding sequence is TGTGCCAGCAGCTTGTTACTAGCGGGAGGCACGTACGAGCAGTACTTC. It specifies CASSLLLAGGTYEQYF.

The chain carries TRBV6-5 and TRBJ1-4; a weak D match, TRBD1 (6 bases). Germline V gene lookup returns CDR1 MNHEY and CDR2 SVGAGI. The CDR3 totals 15 residues. V was shortened by 6 bases and J by 0 bases, with 11 bases between the two germline ends. The CDR3 here is CASSSQGTTNEKLFF. CDR3 bases: TGTGCCAGCAGCTCTCAGGGGACAACTAATGAAAAACTGTTTTTT.

The chain combines TRBV5-6 with TRBJ1-4, with a weak D call TRBD1 (6 bases). Germline values: CDR1 SGHDT, CDR2 YYEEEE. Trimming took off 4 bases at V and 7 bases at J, with 17 bases between the two ends. CDR3 length: 15 amino acids. The CDR3 region is CASSAPRTVGEKLFF. CDR3 in DNA: TGTGCCAGCAGCGCGCCTCGGACAGTAGGTGAAAAACTGTTTTTT.

The rearrangement joins TRBV7-9 to TRBJ1-2; D uncertain. Trimming cost V 4 bases and J 8 bases, with 11 bases left between them. CDR1 SEHNR and CDR2 FQNEAQ come from the germline V gene (reference sequence). The length of the CDR3 is 12 residues. The CDR3 sequence: CASSSNGWGYTF. The CDR3 DNA is TGTGCCAGCAGCTCCAACGGGTGGGGCTACACCTTC.

The gene calls are TRBV5-8 and TRBJ1-2, with TRBD1 as a possible D gene (6 bases). This CDR3 has 13 amino acids. The V gene's germline CDR1 is SGHTS and CDR2 YDEGEE. V was shortened by 3 bases and J by 2 bases, with 8 bases between the two germline ends. The chain's CDR3 is CASSYDRNYGYTF. The CDR3 DNA is TGTGCCAGCAGCTACGACAGGAACTATGGCTACACCTTC.

This chain links TRBV7-3 with TRBJ2-2, with D tentatively TRBD2 (7 bases). Trimming stripped 7 bases from V and 4 bases from J, with 13 bases between. The CDR3 extends over 14 amino acids. CDR1 and CDR2 from the germline V gene are SGHTA and FQGTGA. CDR3 DNA: TGTGCCAGCACCAAGGGGGGGTCCACCGGGGAGCTGTTTTTT. Translated, it gives CASTKGGSTGELFF.

Remarks on this clone: Here the CDR3 omits its conserved ending phenylalanine or tryptophan, so a read error is the likely source. V is TRBV7-6 and J is TRBJ1-5; 7 nucleotides align to TRBD1. The CDR3 is made up of 15 amino acids. The junction had 4 bases not matched to a gene; V was cut back by 5 bases and J by 0 bases. Germline V CDR1 and CDR2: SGHVS, FNYEAQ. The CDR3 sequence is CASSLRGDSNQPQHL. CDR3 bases: TGTGCCAGCAGCCTCAGGGGGGATAGCAATCAGCCCCAGCATCTT.

The chain's CDR3 is CASQPALVGGSEAFF. As DNA, the CDR3 is TGCGCCAGCCAACCGGCGTTGGTAGGGGGTTCTGAAGCTTTCTTT. The chain links TRBV4-3 to TRBJ1-1; tentatively, D is TRBD1 (6 bases). This CDR3 contains 15 residues. Deletions cut 8 bases from V and 6 bases from J, with 22 bases between. Germline lookup yields CDR1 LGHNA and CDR2 YSLEER.

The chain carries TRBV4-1 and TRBJ2-7, with D perhaps TRBD2 (5 bases). V lost 1 base and J lost 5, with 9 bases in between. CDR3 length: 13 amino acids. From germline, CDR1 is MGHRA and CDR2 YSYEKL. Here the CDR3 reads CASSQVGVHEQYF. The CDR3 DNA reads TGCGCCAGCAGCCAAGTGGGAGTCCACGAGCAGTACTTC.

V gene TRBV6-6 combines with J gene TRBJ1-1; 10 positions agree with TRBD1. The junction had 11 bases not matched to a gene; V was cut back by 5 bases and J by 5 bases. The CDR3 runs to 16 residues. Germline V lookup: CDR1 MNHNY, CDR2 SVGAGI (reference sequence). For the CDR3, the DNA is TGTGCCAGCAGTCTGAGACAGGGGGCGCCGACAACTGAAGCTTTCTTT. Translating it yields CASSLRQGAPTTEAFF.

As regards this clone: The junction and the germline gene differ at one end; a read error may be behind it. The chain uses TRBV6-5 and TRBJ1-3, with D possibly being TRBD1 (5 bases). Germline CDR1 and CDR2: MNHEY and SVGAGI. The CDR3 consists of 16 residues. DNA of the CDR3: TGTGCCAGCAGTTCCAGGAAGCTGACAGCTGGGAACACCATATATTTT. Protein sequence: CASSSRKLTAGNTIYF.

The chain employs TRBV27 and TRBJ2-7; D is unclear. V lost 3 bases and J lost 2, with 8 bases in between. CDR3 size: 13 residues. From germline, CDR1 is MNHEY and CDR2 SMNVEV (reference sequence). CDR3 coding DNA: TGTGCCAGCAGTTTCGATGCGGCCTACGAGCAGTACTTC. Protein sequence: CASSFDAAYEQYF.

This clone was seen a single time. This sequence joins TRBV7-3 and TRBJ2-5; 8 nucleotides match TRBD2. With 0 bases clipped from V and 5 bases from J, the junction kept 5 bases outside the gene matches. CDR1 and CDR2 from the germline V gene are SGHTA and FQGTGA. The CDR3 length is 15 residues. In DNA form, the CDR3 reads TGTGCCAGCAGCTTAACCCTCGGGGGGGCGGAGACCCAGTACTTC. Translation: CASSLTLGGAETQYF.